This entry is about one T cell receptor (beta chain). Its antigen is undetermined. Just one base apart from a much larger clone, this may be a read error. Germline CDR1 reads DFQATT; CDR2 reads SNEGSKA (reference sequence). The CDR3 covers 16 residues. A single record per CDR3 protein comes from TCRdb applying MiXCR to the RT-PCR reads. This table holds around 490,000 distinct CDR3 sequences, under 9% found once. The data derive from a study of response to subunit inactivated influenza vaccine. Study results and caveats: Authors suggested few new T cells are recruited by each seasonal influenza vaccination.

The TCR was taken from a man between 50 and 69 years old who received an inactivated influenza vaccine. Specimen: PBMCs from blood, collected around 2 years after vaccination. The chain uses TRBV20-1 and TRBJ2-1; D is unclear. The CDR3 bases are TGCAGTGCTAGAGATAATGGGAAGGGTCCTTACAATGAGCAGATCTTC. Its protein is CSARDNGKGPYNEQIF.